The rows below give T cell receptor beta chains drawn from one sample of a study of blood T cell repertoires in COVID-19. Libraries were prepared by immunoSEQ multiplex PCR; TCRdb keeps only in-frame clonotypes and omits some of them. The table has 150,000 to 200,000 clones, over 80% seen once. The sequencing input was peripheral blood. These receptors came from a woman aged 25 to 39 with acute or convalescent COVID-19. Both conserved end residues are part of each CDR3. A D gene is named only where the DNA matches it firmly. Clone size is not always given. Where it is, it says once, few, many or a class for expanded clones.

j_call: TRBJ2-5
d_call: TRBD2
v_call: TRBV3-1/TRBV3-2
clone_size: few
cdr3_aa: CASSLGLAIQETQYF
cdr3_nt: TGTGCCAGCAGCCTCGGACTAGCGATTCAAGAGACCCAGTACTTC

j_call: TRBJ2-7
d_call: NA
v_call: TRBV6-1
clone_size: once
cdr3_aa: CASSEATGNGGEQYF
cdr3_nt: TGTGCCAGCAGTGAAGCGACGGGTAATGGGGGGGAGCAGTACTTC

j_call: TRBJ1-1
d_call: NA
v_call: TRBV18
clone_size: NA
cdr3_aa: CASSPELWTEAFF
cdr3_nt: TGTGCCAGCTCACCTGAGTTGTGGACTGAAGCTTTCTTT

j_call: TRBJ1-5
d_call: TRBD1
v_call: TRBV15
clone_size: NA
cdr3_aa: CATSKDRVSNQPQHF
cdr3_nt: TGTGCCACCAGCAAAGACAGGGTGAGCAATCAGCCCCAGCATTTT

j_call: TRBJ2-1
d_call: NA
v_call: TRBV6-5
clone_size: NA
cdr3_aa: CASSYDRNNEQFF
cdr3_nt: TGTGCCAGCAGTTACGACAGGAACAATGAGCAGTTCTTC

j_call: TRBJ2-5
d_call: TRBD2
v_call: TRBV30
clone_size: NA
cdr3_aa: CAWSVGAGIETQYF
cdr3_nt: TGTGCCTGGAGTGTAGGAGCGGGAATCGAGACCCAGTACTTC

j_call: TRBJ1-2
d_call: TRBD1
v_call: TRBV7-2
clone_size: NA
cdr3_aa: CASTYNNRGGYTF
cdr3_nt: TGTGCCAGCACCTATAACAACAGGGGTGGCTACACCTTC

j_call: TRBJ2-7
d_call: NA
v_call: TRBV2
clone_size: NA
cdr3_aa: CASSAGRSYEQYF
cdr3_nt: TGTGCCAGCAGTGCAGGGAGGTCCTACGAGCAGTACTTC

j_call: TRBJ1-4
d_call: NA
v_call: TRBV5-1
clone_size: NA
cdr3_aa: CASAPAAWTTEGEKLFF
cdr3_nt: TGCGCCAGCGCGCCAGCAGCTTGGACAACCGAAGGGGAAAAACTGTTTTTT

j_call: TRBJ1-4
d_call: NA
v_call: TRBV2
clone_size: NA
cdr3_aa: CAIYTGKTNEKLFF
cdr3_nt: TGTGCCATCTACACAGGGAAAACTAATGAAAAACTGTTTTTT

j_call: TRBJ2-1
d_call: TRBD2
v_call: TRBV27
clone_size: NA
cdr3_aa: CASSLPGLVSLREQFF
cdr3_nt: TGTGCCAGCAGTCTCCCGGGACTAGTGTCACTGCGCGAGCAGTTCTTC

j_call: TRBJ2-3
d_call: TRBD2
v_call: TRBV27
clone_size: NA
cdr3_aa: CASGTSGRPGDTQYF
cdr3_nt: TGTGCCAGCGGGACTAGCGGGAGGCCGGGAGATACGCAGTATTTT

j_call: TRBJ2-5
d_call: TRBD1
v_call: TRBV3-1/TRBV3-2
clone_size: NA
cdr3_aa: CASSSRTGWTTQYF
cdr3_nt: TGTGCCAGCAGCTCAAGGACAGGGTGGACCACCCAGTACTTC

j_call: TRBJ1-4
d_call: NA
v_call: TRBV4-2
clone_size: NA
cdr3_aa: CASSGGATNEKLFF
cdr3_nt: TGTGCCAGCAGCGGAGGCGCAACTAATGAAAAACTGTTTTTT

j_call: TRBJ1-1
d_call: NA
v_call: TRBV14
clone_size: NA
cdr3_aa: CASSQGGVENTEAFF
cdr3_nt: TGTGCCAGCAGCCAAGGGGGGGTCGAAAACACTGAAGCTTTCTTT

j_call: TRBJ2-5
d_call: NA
v_call: TRBV4-2
clone_size: NA
cdr3_aa: CASSRPQGGLRVETQYF
cdr3_nt: TGTGCCAGCAGCCGCCCTCAGGGGGGCCTTAGGGTAGAGACCCAGTACTTC